This T cell receptor (beta chain) was observed in a study of T cell changes during pregnancy in multiple sclerosis. Assay used: immunoSEQ multiplex PCR; TCRdb lists only in-frame clones, some missing. The sample yields tens of thousands of clones, around nine tenths seen once. CDR1 and CDR2 (germline): SGHTA, FQGNSA. The CDR3 length is 15 residues. V gave up 3 bases and J gave up 4 bases; unmatched junction bases: 2. There are a few counts of this clone. This clonotype was sampled from a female donor with multiple sclerosis, enrolled in a pregnancy study. The chain links TRBV7-2 to TRBJ2-2; 10 bases fit TRBD2. The source was CD4+ T cells from peripheral blood mononuclear cells, collected in the second trimester of pregnancy. Written as DNA, the CDR3 is TGTGCCAGCAGCTTGAGCGGGAGGGCCACCGGGGAGCTGTTTTTT. Amino acid sequence: CASSLSGRATGELFF.